This TCR beta chain came from a study of T-cell reconstitution after alpha-beta-depleted transplantation in children. V was cut by 6 bases and J by 1 base, with 20 bases left in between. From germline, CDR1 is ENHRY and CDR2 SYGVKD. The CDR3 extends over 17 amino acids. It was with unique molecular identifiers that the TCRbeta library was prepared. Each CDR3 protein gets one entry after TCRdb re-called the PCR reads with MiXCR. The sample records almost 500,000 distinct CDR3 sequences, 9.5% to 15% being singletons. The rearrangement uses TRBV10-3 and TRBJ2-3, with TRBD2 as a possible D gene (7 bases). This specimen consisted of PBMCs from the stem cell graft donor, obtained from the stem cell graft. The source of this sequence is a human donor who donated a stem cell graft to a child with combined immunodeficiency. CDR3 in amino acids: CAIRTTQGRGGTDTQYF. CDR3 sequence (DNA): TGTGCCATCAGGACAACGCAGGGGAGGGGGGGCACAGATACGCAGTATTTT.